The 8 T cell receptor beta chains reported below all come from one sample, sequenced in a study of blood T cells in healthy people across ages. Combining a sample-barcoded 5' primer with a J-beta primer mix, a second PCR ran for roughly 7 to 11 cycles. TCRdb analysed the 5' RACE reads with MiXCR anew, one entry per CDR3 protein. The sample has roughly 1,500,000 distinct CDR3 sequences, 40% to 50% seen once. The sequencing input was blood. Receptors were obtained from a young woman in good health.

The CDR3 region has the DNA TGCAGCGTTGAGCGAGGCAGCGTTGACTTGACTGAAGCTTTCTTT. Translated, it gives CSVERGSVDLTEAFF. The V and J genes are TRBV29-1 and TRBJ1-1; no reliable D call. V shed 3 bases and J shed 5 bases, with 19 bases lying between them. The CDR3 runs 15 residues. Per the germline V gene, CDR1 is SQVTM and CDR2 is ANQGSEA.

Comments on this clonotype: The junction shows a germline mismatch at one end, possibly a read error. The chain carries TRBV6-1 and TRBJ1-1; 7 bases are a match to TRBD1. The CDR3 has 16 amino acids. The germline CDR1 and CDR2 sequences are MNHNS and SASEGT. The CDR3 DNA reads as TGTGCCAGCACCCGCATAGGGACAGTCCCCGACACTGAAGCTGTCTTT. Translating it yields CASTRIGTVPDTEAVF.

CDR3 sequence reads: CASIKRRGGETEAFF. The CDR3 DNA reads TGTGCCAGCATCAAACGCAGGGGAGGTGAGACTGAAGCTTTCTTT. The V call is TRBV7-8, the J call TRBJ1-1; tentative D call: TRBD1 (6 bases). The CDR3 length is 15 residues. V lost 7 bases and J lost 5, with 20 bases in between. CDR1 is SGHVS, CDR2 FQNEAQ, per germline.

The table lists this clonotype with a count of one. CDR3 in amino acids: CASSYSRQVLFF. The DNA for the CDR3 is TGTGCCAGCAGTTACTCTCGGCAGGTTCTGTTCTTC. This rearrangement joins TRBV6-2 or TRBV6-3 to TRBJ2-1; D gene unclear. Germline V CDR1 and CDR2: MNHEY, SVGEGT. CDR3 length: 12 residues. V lost 0 bases to trimming and J lost 15 bases, with 12 bases between them.

This clonotype was seen once. V usage is TRBV11-2 and J usage is TRBJ2-3, with a tentative D call TRBD1 (8 bases). The CDR3 consists of 17 residues. With 1 base removed from V and 1 base from J, the gap between germline ends came to 15 bases. Germline lookup yields CDR1 SGHAT and CDR2 FQNNGV. DNA for the CDR3: TGTGCCAGCAGCTTAGTACAGGGGGGGTGGGGCACAGATACGCAGTATTTT. As protein: CASSLVQGGWGTDTQYF. The full variable domain, its missing parts supplied by reference TRBV11-2 and TRBJ2-3, is EAGVAQSPRYKIIEKRQSVAFWCNPISGHATLYWYQQILGQGPKLLIQFQNNGVVDDSQLPKDRFSAERLKGVDSTLKIQPAKLEDSAVYLCASSLVQGGWGTDTQYFGPGTRLTVL.

This clonotype appeared a few times. This sequence joins TRBV2 and TRBJ2-1, with D unclear. The CDR3 has 12 amino acids. Germline V gene data show CDR1 as SNHLY and CDR2 as FYNNEI. The ends were cut back, 7 bases at V and 5 bases at J, with 9 bases in the middle. This CDR3 reads CASTGPHNEQFF. The CDR3 bases are TGTGCCAGCACCGGACCACACAATGAGCAGTTCTTC.

V gene TRBV27 combines with J gene TRBJ2-7; the match to TRBD2 covers 10 bases. The CDR3 contains 15 residues. V shed 0 bases and J 2 bases; nucleotides not matched to a gene: 1. Germline CDR1 is MNHEY and CDR2 is SMNVEV (reference sequence). CDR3 region: CASSLSSGRPYEQYF. As DNA, the CDR3 is TGTGCCAGCAGTTTATCTAGCGGGAGGCCCTACGAGCAGTACTTC.

The chain has TRBV6-5 and TRBJ1-2; D gene ambiguous. The CDR3 extends over 11 amino acids. The V gene's germline CDR1 is MNHEY and CDR2 SVGAGI. Trimming left V 6 bases short and J 4 bases short, with 6 bases between. The CDR3 DNA is TGTGCCAGCAGAGCCCCCTATGGCTACACCTTC. Translation: CASRAPYGYTF.